The 27 T cell receptor beta chains reported below all come from one sample, sequenced in a study of cytomegalovirus exposure and HLA in healthy donors. The assay was immunoSEQ multiplex PCR, and TCRdb's table has in-frame clones only and misses some. The sample holds about 82,000 clones, about 95% seen once. Sequencing was performed on PBMCs. The receptors derive from a young woman in good health and CMV-seronegative.

This chain links TRBV6-5 with TRBJ2-2, with a weak D call TRBD1 (5 bases). CDR3 size: 16 residues. V dropped 4 bases and J dropped 1 base, with 13 bases sitting between them. CDR1 is MNHEY, CDR2 SVGAGI, per germline. The CDR3, as DNA: TGTGCCAGCAGTTCAGGGATAGCAGAGAACACCGGGGAGCTGTTTTTT. Translation gives CASSSGIAENTGELFF.

The chain carries TRBV19 and TRBJ1-3; D not resolved. V lost 3 bases and J 0 bases, leaving 9 bases between the germline ends. The CDR3 extends over 15 amino acids. Germline CDR1 reads LNHDA; CDR2 reads SQIVND (reference sequence). The CDR3 protein is CASSISESSGNTIYF. DNA for the CDR3: TGTGCCAGTAGTATTTCGGAGAGCTCTGGAAACACCATATATTTT.

This chain connects TRBV28 to TRBJ2-7, with 12 bases identical to TRBD2. CDR1 and CDR2 (germline): MDHEN, SYDVKM. V shed 5 bases, J shed 1 base, and the junction held 3 bases outside the gene matches. The CDR3 contains 15 residues. Written as DNA, the CDR3 is TGTGCCAGCAGTGACGGACTAGCGGGGTCCTACGAGCAGTACTTC. This sequence encodes CASSDGLAGSYEQYF.

The rearrangement uses TRBV6-6 and TRBJ2-7; 8 nucleotides agree with TRBD1. After removal of 7 bases from V and 5 bases from J, the junction contained 10 bases not matched to a gene. Looked up from germline, CDR1 is MNHNY and CDR2 is SVGAGI (reference sequence). There are 14 residues in the CDR3. The CDR3 region is CASTPGGDYDEQYF. In nucleotides, the CDR3 is TGTGCCAGCACCCCAGGGGGCGATTATGACGAGCAGTACTTC.

As to this clone: The sample holds other DNA sequences that translate to the same CDR3. V and J are TRBV28 and TRBJ2-7; 12 bases match TRBD2. The V and J ends lost 6 bases and 2 bases, in that order; junction bases with no gene match: 5. CDR1 is MDHEN, CDR2 SYDVKM, per germline. CDR3 length: 15 amino acids. The CDR3 loop is CASSRGLAGTYEQYF. The CDR3 nucleotides are TGTGCCAGCAGCCGTGGACTAGCGGGGACCTACGAGCAGTACTTC.

This chain links TRBV4-2 with TRBJ1-1; D gene uncertain. Germline V gene sequence: CDR1 LGHNA, CDR2 YNFKEQ. This CDR3 contains 16 residues. The V end lost 0 bases, the J end lost 4 bases, and 15 bases lay between the germline ends. The CDR3 region has the DNA TGTGCCAGCAGCCAAGATCTGTCCGGGGAGGTCACTGAAGCTTTCTTT. Protein sequence: CASSQDLSGEVTEAFF.

V is TRBV4-3 and J is TRBJ1-2; possible D gene TRBD1, 6 bases. CDR1 is LGHNA and CDR2 is YSLEER in the germline V gene. Trimming left V 4 bases short and J 8 bases short, with 17 bases between. This CDR3 has 14 amino acids. DNA for the CDR3: TGCGCCAGCAGCCCGGACAGCCCTTTGGGGGGCTACACCTTC. Residues: CASSPDSPLGGYTF.

The V and J genes are TRBV9 and TRBJ2-3; TRBD1 matches 7 bases. Germline trimming cut 2 bases from V and 4 bases from J; bases unmatched to any gene: 7. The CDR3 contains 15 residues. Per the germline V gene, CDR1 is SGDLS and CDR2 is YYNGEE. The CDR3 is CASSVAGGSADTQYF. The CDR3 DNA reads as TGTGCCAGCAGCGTGGCAGGGGGAAGCGCAGATACGCAGTATTTT.

The chain employs TRBV20-1 and TRBJ1-2, with D unclear. Trimming shortened V by 7 bases and J by 7 bases, and 4 bases separated the two germline ends. There are 8 residues in the CDR3. Germline CDR1 DFQATT, CDR2 SNEGSKA (reference sequence). Written as DNA, the CDR3 is TGCAGTGGTCGTGGCTACACCTTC. Translating gives CSGRGYTF.

This sequence joins TRBV4-1 and TRBJ1-2, with D uncertain. Germline V gene sequence: CDR1 MGHRA, CDR2 YSYEKL. The CDR3 consists of 14 residues. The V and J ends lost 3 bases and 4 bases respectively, with 12 bases between them. CDR3: CASSHGTEVYGYTF. CDR3 DNA sequence: TGCGCCAGCAGCCATGGCACCGAGGTCTATGGCTACACCTTC.

The chain links TRBV4-3 to TRBJ2-7; D might be TRBD2 (7 bases). V dropped 5 bases and J dropped 3 bases, with 11 bases sitting between them. The CDR3 runs 13 residues. Germline V gene data show CDR1 as LGHNA and CDR2 as YSLEER. CDR3 sequence reads: CASSAGADYEQYF. DNA of the CDR3: TGCGCCAGCAGCGCGGGGGCAGACTACGAGCAGTACTTC.

The CDR3 bases are TGTGCCAGCAGCTTATGGGACAGGGCTTCGGGGGCTAATGAAAAACTGTTTTTT. Its protein is CASSLWDRASGANEKLFF. This chain uses TRBV7-6 with TRBJ1-4; TRBD1 aligns across 9 bases. This CDR3 region has 18 residues. After removal of 2 bases from V and 3 bases from J, the junction contained 10 bases not matched to a gene. Germline V gene data show CDR1 as SGHVS and CDR2 as FNYEAQ.

The chain is built from TRBV25-1 and TRBJ1-1; D is possibly TRBD1 (6 bases). CDR3 length: 15 residues. Germline V gene sequence: CDR1 MGHDK, CDR2 SYGVNS. Trimming removed 0 bases at V and 4 bases at J, with 12 bases between. In DNA, the CDR3 is TGTGCCAGCAGTGAATATAGGGCAGGGGCCACTGAAGCTTTCTTT. Translating it yields CASSEYRAGATEAFF.

The chain recombines TRBV5-4 with TRBJ1-2, with TRBD1 as a possible D gene (5 bases). Germline V gene data show CDR1 as SGHNT and CDR2 as YYREEE (reference sequence). The CDR3 totals 15 residues. Trimming removed 4 bases at V and 4 bases at J, with 17 bases between. The CDR3 bases are TGTGCCAGCAGCCCGGGAGTGGGGCGGTTCTATGGCTACACCTTC. Its translation: CASSPGVGRFYGYTF.

The CDR3 nucleotides are TGTGCCAGCAGTACCCCCGGGACTAGCGGCGATGAGCAGTTCTTC. This gives the protein CASSTPGTSGDEQFF. This rearrangement joins TRBV2 to TRBJ2-1, with 11 positions matching TRBD2. Germline assignment: CDR1 SNHLY and CDR2 FYNNEI. The V gene end was trimmed by 5 bases and the J gene end by 8 bases; junction bases not matched to a gene: 8. CDR3 length: 15 residues.

The rearrangement links TRBV2 to TRBJ1-1; no definite D call. The CDR3 runs 13 residues. The V and J ends lost 3 bases and 0 bases respectively, with 5 bases between them. Germline V gives CDR1 SNHLY, CDR2 FYNNEI. The CDR3 region is CASSDLMNTEAFF. The CDR3 coding sequence is TGTGCCAGCAGTGATCTAATGAACACTGAAGCTTTCTTT.

The chain is built from TRBV12-2 and TRBJ2-1; the table's D call of TRBD2 was not tested on the DNA. TRBV12-2 is a pseudogene segment. The CDR3 is 12 amino acids. The CDR3 region is CASRLAGGKQFF. Written as DNA, the CDR3 is TGTGCAAGTCGCTTAGCGGGGGGTAAGCAGTTCTTC.

CDR3 DNA: TGTGCCATCAGTTCCGTACGGGACACTGAAGCTTTCTTT. Protein: CAISSVRDTEAFF. The rearrangement joins TRBV10-3 to TRBJ1-1; D gene unclear. CDR1 and CDR2 from the germline V gene are ENHRY and SYGVKD. The V and J ends lost 5 bases and 3 bases respectively, with 10 bases between them. The CDR3 consists of 13 residues.

V is TRBV19 and J is TRBJ1-1; no clear D gene. Germline V CDR1 and CDR2: LNHDA, SQIVND (reference sequence). Trimming pared 6 bases from V and 5 bases from J, leaving 16 bases between. This CDR3 comprises 14 residues. CDR3 sequence reads: CASSVALAGTEAFF. In nucleotides, the CDR3 is TGTGCCAGTAGCGTCGCCCTTGCGGGAACTGAAGCTTTCTTT.

The chain employs TRBV11-2 and TRBJ1-1; the match to TRBD1 covers 8 bases. After removal of 5 bases from V and 1 base from J, the junction contained 9 bases not matched to a gene. The CDR3 totals 16 residues. Germline lookup yields CDR1 SGHAT and CDR2 FQNNGV. CDR3 loop: CASSKGQVLGNTEAFF. For the CDR3, the DNA is TGTGCCAGCAGCAAGGGACAGGTACTAGGGAACACTGAAGCTTTCTTT.

The chain carries TRBV29-1 and TRBJ2-2, with D unresolved. Looked up from germline, CDR1 is SQVTM and CDR2 is ANQGSEA. There are 15 residues in the CDR3. V shed 5 bases and J shed 4 bases, with 17 bases lying between them. CDR3 nucleotide sequence: TGCAGCGTTTTCGACGAAGAGGCGTCCACCGGGGAGCTGTTTTTT. Its protein product is CSVFDEEASTGELFF.

This rearrangement joins TRBV23-1 to TRBJ2-3; 8 bases align to TRBD2. TRBV23-1 is annotated as an ORF whose role is uncertain. The V gene end was trimmed by 0 bases and the J gene end by 4 bases; junction bases not matched to a gene: 9. This CDR3 has 17 residues. This CDR3 is CASSQSRAGEPPDTQYF. The DNA of the CDR3 is TGCGCCAGCAGTCAATCAAGAGCGGGAGAACCGCCAGATACGCAGTATTTT.

The V and J genes are TRBV4-3 and TRBJ1-2, with 8 bases that match TRBD1. V lost 5 bases and J lost 2; bases outside the gene matches: 7. CDR1 LGHNA and CDR2 YSLEER come from the germline V gene. The CDR3 runs to 15 residues. The CDR3 nucleotides are TGCGCCAGCAGCGCCGGGACAGGACGGAACTATGGCTACACCTTC. Encoded protein: CASSAGTGRNYGYTF.

The gene calls are TRBV4-3 and TRBJ2-7; the D gene is possibly TRBD2 (6 bases). Trimming took 3 bases from V and 9 from J, leaving 18 bases between them. Germline V CDR1 and CDR2: LGHNA, YSLEER. The CDR3 extends over 14 amino acids. CDR3: CASSQGGRRAAQYF. The CDR3 coding sequence is TGCGCCAGCAGCCAGGGGGGTCGCAGGGCGGCGCAGTACTTC.

The CDR3: CASSLPGGYGYTF. The CDR3 DNA follows: TGTGCCAGCAGTTTACCGGGGGGCTATGGCTACACCTTC. The chain employs TRBV27 and TRBJ1-2, with a possible D match to TRBD1 (5 bases). CDR1 and CDR2 (germline): MNHEY, SMNVEV (reference sequence). Trimming pared 2 bases from V and 4 bases from J, leaving 8 bases between. This CDR3 is 13 amino acids long.

The rearrangement uses TRBV5-5 and TRBJ1-2, with D unresolved. CDR3 length: 9 amino acids. The germline V gene encodes CDR1 SGHKS and CDR2 YYEKEE (reference sequence). The V gene lost 5 bases and the J gene lost 8 bases, with 4 bases spanning the gap. This CDR3 reads CASSPGYTF. CDR3 nucleotide sequence: TGTGCCAGCAGTCCGGGCTACACCTTC. Full variable domain (remainder filled in from reference TRBV5-5 and TRBJ1-2): DAGVTQSPTHLIKTRGQQVTLRCSPISGHKSVSWYQQVLGQGPQFIFQYYEKEERGRGNFPDRFSARQFPNYSSELNVNALLLGDSALYLCASSPGYTFGSGTRLTVV.

This chain's CDR3 is CASSPRLESLETQYF. The CDR3 coding sequence is TGTGCCAGCAGCCCGAGACTAGAATCTTTGGAGACCCAGTACTTC. The chain carries TRBV7-7 and TRBJ2-5; a weak D match, TRBD2 (6 bases). Germline assignment: CDR1 SSHAT and CDR2 FNYEAQ (reference sequence). The CDR3 has 15 residues. The V and J ends lost 5 bases and 5 bases respectively, with 18 bases between them.